These T cell receptor beta chains were read from a single sample in a study of metastatic and nonmetastatic thyroid tumors. TCRdb redid the clone calls on the PCR reads using MiXCR. This sample has over 70,000 clones; less than 20% occur once, and the top ten carry 9.5% to 15%. The specimen sequenced was blood. These receptors came from a female donor with papillary thyroid cancer or a benign thyroid nodule (not recorded which). Some clones in this sample may be carry-over from other donors' samples. Each CDR3 is given with its conserved first and last residue. A D gene is named only where the DNA matches it firmly. Rows give clone size only sometimes, using once, few, many, or a class for an expanded clone.

TRBV4-1	many	TRBJ1-2	NA	15	CASSQDRTANYGYTF	TGCGCCAGCAGCCAAGATAGGACAGCTAACTATGGCTACACCTTC
TRBV2	many	TRBJ2-1	NA	13	CASSEVGRPEQFF	TGTGCCAGCAGTGAAGTTGGTCGGCCTGAGCAGTTCTTC
TRBV28	NA	TRBJ2-7	NA	12	CASTNPRGQQYF	TGTGCCAGCACCAACCCAAGGGGTCAGCAGTACTTC
TRBV7-3	many	TRBJ2-1	TRBD2	15	CASSRSGLAENEQFF	TGTGCCAGCAGCCGTAGTGGACTAGCGGAAAATGAGCAGTTCTTC
TRBV4-1	many	TRBJ1-1	NA	14	CASSPRDTNTEAFF	TGCGCCAGCAGCCCACGGGACACGAACACTGAAGCTTTCTTT
TRBV7-9	many	TRBJ2-1	NA	14	CASSLNPGGDEQFF	TGTGCCAGCAGCTTAAATCCCGGTGGGGATGAGCAGTTCTTC
TRBV12-3/TRBV12-4	many	TRBJ1-2	NA	14	CASSLSAGVYGYTF	TGTGCCAGCAGTTTATCGGCGGGAGTCTATGGCTACACCTTC
TRBV7-2	once	TRBJ1-6	NA	15	CASSLILQGYSPLHF	TGTGCCAGCAGCTTAATCCTACAGGGTTATTCACCCCTCCACTTT
TRBV7-9	few	TRBJ1-2	NA	14	CASSSSGANYGYTF	TGTGCCAGCAGCTCAAGCGGGGCTAACTATGGCTACACCTTC
TRBV28	few	TRBJ2-1	TRBD2	17	CASRTRFSGGFLIEQFF	TGTGCCAGCAGGACTCGGTTTAGCGGGGGCTTTTTAATTGAGCAGTTCTTC
TRBV5-1	many	TRBJ1-2	TRBD1	13	CASSETGNGGYTF	TGCGCCAGCAGCGAGACAGGGAATGGAGGCTACACCTTC
TRBV5-1	many	TRBJ2-7	TRBD2	13	CASSQERDYEQYF	TGCGCCAGCAGCCAAGAGCGGGACTACGAGCAGTACTTC
TRBV7-3	many	TRBJ2-2	TRBD1	16	CASSIQGALDTGELFF	TGTGCCAGCAGCATACAGGGGGCGCTGGACACCGGGGAGCTGTTTTTT
TRBV30	medium-sized	TRBJ2-2	NA	14	CAWSRGSGTGELFF	TGTGCCTGGAGTCGGGGGTCCGGCACCGGGGAGCTGTTTTTT
TRBV18	many	TRBJ2-7	NA	14	CASSPKEGGYEQYF	TGTGCCAGCTCACCAAAGGAGGGAGGCTACGAGCAGTACTTC
TRBV20-1	NA	TRBJ2-1	NA	14	CSAPVPRPTNEQFF	TGCAGTGCCCCGGTCCCCCGCCCCACCAATGAGCAGTTCTTC
TRBV27	many	TRBJ1-1	NA	13	CASRPGRGTEAFF	TGTGCCAGCAGACCCGGCAGGGGTACTGAAGCTTTCTTT